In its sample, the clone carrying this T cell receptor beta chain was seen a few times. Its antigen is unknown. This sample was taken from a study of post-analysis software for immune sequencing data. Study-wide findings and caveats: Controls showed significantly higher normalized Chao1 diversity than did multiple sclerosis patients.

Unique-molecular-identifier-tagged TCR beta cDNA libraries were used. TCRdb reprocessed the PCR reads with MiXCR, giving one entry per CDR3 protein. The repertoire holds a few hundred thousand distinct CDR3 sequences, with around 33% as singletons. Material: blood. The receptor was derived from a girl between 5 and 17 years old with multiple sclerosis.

The CDR3 spells CSARAGGPRGREQYF. CDR3 DNA: TGCAGTGCTAGAGCTGGAGGTCCCCGAGGGCGAGAGCAGTACTTC. The chain joins TRBV20-1 to TRBJ2-7; possible D gene TRBD2, 5 bases. The CDR3 has 15 residues. Germline V gene lookup returns CDR1 DFQATT and CDR2 SNEGSKA (reference sequence). V lost 1 base to trimming and J lost 7 bases, with 20 bases between them.